What follows are 31 T cell receptor beta chains derived from one specimen sequenced in a study of cytomegalovirus exposure and HLA in healthy donors. Primers included in the PCR were 60 Vbeta and 13 Jbeta primers. Here immunoSEQ multiplex PCR was the method, and the copy in TCRdb shows in-frame clones only, minus some. Counted here are over 40,000 clones, around 90% occurring once; the ten biggest clones make up more than 7.5%. The sample comprised PBMCs. These receptors came from a woman in her forties in good health and CMV-seropositive.

This clone was counted a few times. DNA of the CDR3: TGTGCCAGCAGCCAAGATGGGCAGGCGTCTAACTATGGCTACACCTTC. Its translation is CASSQDGQASNYGYTF. The V call is TRBV4-2, the J call TRBJ1-2; D is unresolved. With 0 bases removed from V and 0 bases from J, the gap between germline ends came to 11 bases. The V gene's germline CDR1 is LGHNA and CDR2 YNFKEQ. CDR3 length: 16 amino acids.

The V and J genes are TRBV5-1 and TRBJ1-2, with D possibly TRBD1 on 5 matching bases. Trimming shortened V by 0 bases and J by 8 bases, and 17 bases separated the two germline ends. The germline V gene encodes CDR1 SGHRS and CDR2 YFSETQ. There are 15 residues in the CDR3. The CDR3 region has the DNA TGCGCCAGCAGCTTGGATGGAGGGGCATTTGAGGGCTACACCTTC. It specifies CASSLDGGAFEGYTF.

The J gene is TRBJ2-1, the V gene TRBV4-1; 7 positions match TRBD2. CDR1 and CDR2 (germline): MGHRA, YSYEKL. The CDR3 is made up of 15 amino acids. With V trimmed by 1 base and J by 4 bases, 4 bases remained unmatched. CDR3 sequence (DNA): TGCGCCAGCAGCCAAGGCGGGAGTGGGTACAATGAGCAGTTCTTC. Amino acid sequence: CASSQGGSGYNEQFF.

This chain links TRBV6-5 with TRBJ2-3; 11 nucleotides match TRBD2. Trimming removed 7 bases from V and 6 bases from J; junction bases left unmatched: 9. CDR3 length equals 15 residues. The germline V gene encodes CDR1 MNHEY and CDR2 SVGAGI. The CDR3 DNA reads as TGTGCCAGCAACTACAGGGGACTAGCGGCGGATACGCAGTATTTT. Its translation: CASNYRGLAADTQYF.

The chain joins TRBV14 to TRBJ2-3, with D perhaps matching TRBD1 (5 bases). Germline assignment: CDR1 SGHDN and CDR2 FVKESK. Deletions cut 2 bases from V and 4 bases from J, with 10 bases between. The CDR3 runs to 14 residues. For the CDR3, the DNA is TGTGCCAGCAGCCAACGGAGACAGTCAGATACGCAGTATTTT. Encoded protein: CASSQRRQSDTQYF.

The chain's CDR3 is CASSLRVGYTF. The CDR3 DNA follows: TGTGCCAGCAGCCTCAGGGTTGGCTACACCTTC. This chain links TRBV7-9 with TRBJ1-2, with D possibly TRBD1 on 5 matching bases. CDR1 and CDR2 (germline): SEHNR, FQNEAQ (reference sequence). V lost 5 bases and J 7 bases, leaving 8 bases between the germline ends. CDR3 length: 11 residues.

This chain links TRBV15 with TRBJ1-2; TRBD1 matches at 7 bases. Trimming removed 3 bases from V and 8 bases from J; junction bases left unmatched: 12. Per germline, CDR1 LNHNV and CDR2 YYDKDF (reference sequence). The CDR3 consists of 15 residues. As DNA, the CDR3 is TGTGCCACCAGCAGGCCCACCGGGGACAGTTGGGGCTACACCTTC. Its translation is CATSRPTGDSWGYTF.

The chain carries TRBV25-1 and TRBJ1-1, with 7 bases lining up with TRBD1. CDR1 MGHDK and CDR2 SYGVNS come from the germline V gene. Germline trimming cut 5 bases from V and 3 bases from J; bases unmatched to any gene: 6. The CDR3 has 14 amino acids. CDR3 residues: CASSNPGGHTEAFF. CDR3 in DNA: TGTGCCAGCAGTAACCCAGGGGGACACACTGAAGCTTTCTTT. Complete variable domain (other parts from reference TRBV25-1 and TRBJ1-1): EADIYQTPRYLVIGTGKKITLECSQTMGHDKMYWYQQDPGMELHLIHYSYGVNSTEKGDLSSESTVSRIRTEHFPLTLESARPSHTSQYLCASSNPGGHTEAFFGQGTRLTVV.

The chain is built from TRBV6-1 and TRBJ2-7; no clear D. Germline-derived CDR1 and CDR2 are MNHNS and SASEGT. This CDR3 has 13 residues. V was shortened by 8 bases and J by 3 bases, with 14 bases between the two germline ends. The CDR3 DNA sequence: TGTGCCAGCGCTCCAGGCTTCGGCTACGAGCAGTACTTC. Protein sequence: CASAPGFGYEQYF.

The V and J genes are TRBV12-5 and TRBJ2-3, with TRBD2 matching 8 bases. Germline V CDR1 and CDR2: LGHNT, FRNRAP. The CDR3 covers 17 residues. V lost 1 base to trimming and J lost 4 bases; unmatched junction nucleotides: 10. The CDR3: CASGLGRGGTASDTQYF. The CDR3 nucleotides read TGTGCTAGTGGTTTGGGCCGCGGGGGGACCGCATCAGATACGCAGTATTTT.

V and J are TRBV2 and TRBJ2-1; perhaps TRBD2 as D (6 bases). Germline V CDR1 and CDR2: SNHLY, FYNNEI. The CDR3 spans 13 residues. V dropped 2 bases and J dropped 8 bases, with 10 bases sitting between them. CDR3 region: CASSESWEDEQFF. CDR3 nucleotide sequence: TGTGCCAGCAGTGAATCCTGGGAGGATGAGCAGTTCTTC. The full variable domain, rest sourced from reference TRBV2 and TRBJ2-1, is EPEVTQTPSHQVTQMGQEVILRCVPISNHLYFYWYRQILGQKVEFLVSFYNNEISEKSEIFDDQFSVERPDGSNFTLKIRSTKLEDSAMYFCASSESWEDEQFFGPGTRLTVL.

The chain is built from TRBV5-1 and TRBJ2-1; 10 nucleotides agree with TRBD2. The CDR3 consists of 15 residues. V was clipped by 4 bases and J by 4 bases; unmatched bases: 5. Germline assignment: CDR1 SGHRS and CDR2 YFSETQ. The DNA for the CDR3 is TGCGCCAGCAGCGGGTCTAGCGGGGGTTACAATGAGCAGTTCTTC. This codes for CASSGSSGGYNEQFF.

The chain is built from TRBV6-5 and TRBJ1-1; no firm D call. The germline V gene has CDR1 MNHEY and CDR2 SVGAGI. The V end lost 5 bases, the J end lost 6 bases, and 13 bases lay between the germline ends. The CDR3 contains 13 residues. The CDR3 is CASSPQTTPEAFF. In DNA, the CDR3 is TGTGCCAGCAGTCCGCAGACAACCCCTGAAGCTTTCTTT.

The CDR3, as DNA: TGCGCCAGCAGCTTAGATGGGGTGACAGGAGCTTTCTTT. It codes for CASSLDGVTGAFF. The rearrangement uses TRBV5-1 and TRBJ1-1, with D perhaps TRBD1 (6 bases). V lost 2 bases and J lost 10, with 15 bases in between. The CDR3 runs to 13 residues. Germline CDR1 reads SGHRS; CDR2 reads YFSETQ.

V and J are TRBV10-3 and TRBJ2-1, with 8 bases fitting TRBD1. The CDR3 is 15 amino acids. CDR1 ENHRY and CDR2 SYGVKD come from the germline V gene. Trimming at V came to 2 bases and at J to 4 bases, leaving 4 bases not matched to a gene. Here the CDR3 DNA reads TGTGCCATCAGTGAGCCTGGGGACAGGTACAATGAGCAGTTCTTC. Its translation is CAISEPGDRYNEQFF.

The J gene is TRBJ2-1, the V gene TRBV6-5; 9 nucleotides align to TRBD1. This CDR3 has 15 amino acids. Germline V CDR1 and CDR2: MNHEY, SVGAGI. Trimming cost V 5 bases and J 4 bases; bases outside gene matches: 6. The CDR3 DNA follows: TGTGCCAGCAGTACGGACAGGGGAGCGTACAATGAGCAGTTCTTC. Its protein product is CASSTDRGAYNEQFF.

V usage is TRBV6-5 and J usage is TRBJ2-7, with TRBD1 matching over 8 bases. The CDR3 contains 15 residues. Germline V gene lookup returns CDR1 MNHEY and CDR2 SVGAGI. V lost 6 bases and J lost 2; bases outside the gene matches: 9. In nucleotides, the CDR3 is TGTGCCAGCAGACCCAGGGGGCCCACTACCTACGAGCAGTACTTC. Protein product: CASRPRGPTTYEQYF.

The rearrangement links TRBV4-2 to TRBJ2-3; no clear D. Germline values: CDR1 LGHNA, CDR2 YNFKEQ. The length of the CDR3 is 13 residues. Trimming took off 1 base at V and 5 bases at J, with 7 bases between the two ends. CDR3 sequence: CASSQGLLDTQYF. The CDR3 DNA reads as TGTGCCAGCAGCCAAGGTCTCTTAGATACGCAGTATTTT.

The CDR3 DNA follows: TGTGCCAGCAGCCCGGGACATGGTTACGGAGCCAAAAACATTCAGTACTTC. It codes for CASSPGHGYGAKNIQYF. The chain has TRBV27 and TRBJ2-4; perhaps TRBD1 as D (6 bases). Germline-derived CDR1 and CDR2 are MNHEY and SMNVEV (reference sequence). Trimming cost V 6 bases and J 0 bases, with 18 bases left between them. There are 17 residues in the CDR3.

The chain links TRBV19 to TRBJ1-1, with TRBD1 identical over 7 bases. Germline V lookup: CDR1 LNHDA, CDR2 SQIVND (reference sequence). This CDR3 is 14 amino acids long. Trimming took 5 bases from V and 6 from J; bases not matched to a gene: 9. DNA of the CDR3: TGTGCCAGTAGTCCACAGGGGTCTAGCGCTGAAGCTTTCTTT. It yields the protein CASSPQGSSAEAFF.

The V and J genes are TRBV2 and TRBJ1-3; possibly TRBD1 for D (5 bases). The V end was cut by 2 bases, the J end by 1 base, with 18 bases between. Germline V lookup: CDR1 SNHLY, CDR2 FYNNEI. The CDR3 loop spans 18 amino acids. CDR3 nucleotide sequence: TGTGCCAGCAGTGAATCTTTGTCCGGGACTGTTTCTGGAAACACCATATATTTT. Translation: CASSESLSGTVSGNTIYF.

J is TRBJ2-7 and V is TRBV29-1; 10 bases fit TRBD1. The CDR3 has 12 amino acids. Germline CDR1 SQVTM, CDR2 ANQGSEA. Trimming at V came to 4 bases and at J to 3 bases, leaving 0 bases not matched to a gene. CDR3 sequence reads: CSVGTGGYEQYF. CDR3 DNA sequence: TGCAGCGTTGGGACAGGGGGCTACGAGCAGTACTTC.

In regard to this clone: The same CDR3 can be traced to other DNA sequences in this sample. The chain recombines TRBV27 with TRBJ2-7; 7 positions match TRBD1. Germline lookup yields CDR1 MNHEY and CDR2 SMNVEV (reference sequence). Trimming cost V 5 bases and J 4 bases; bases outside gene matches: 5. The CDR3 extends over 13 amino acids. The CDR3 bases are TGTGCCAGCAGTCCCCGACAGGGTTACGAGCAGTACTTC. This translates into CASSPRQGYEQYF.

This chain connects TRBV28 to TRBJ1-2, with 8 bases fitting TRBD1. The germline V gene encodes CDR1 MDHEN and CDR2 SYDVKM. V was pared by 6 bases and J by 8 bases, with 8 bases of the junction left unmatched. The CDR3 has 13 residues. CDR3 protein: CASSIGQGGGYTF. In DNA form, the CDR3 reads TGTGCCAGCAGCATAGGACAGGGAGGCGGCTACACCTTC.

CDR3: CASRTPGRSYNEQFF. The CDR3, as DNA: TGTGCCAGTAGGACCCCGGGTAGGTCCTACAATGAGCAGTTCTTC. The rearrangement links TRBV19 to TRBJ2-1; D is undetermined. Germline CDR1 is LNHDA and CDR2 is SQIVND (reference sequence). The germline V and J ends were trimmed by 6 bases and 1 base, with 13 bases remaining between them. The CDR3 sequence is 15 residues long. Full variable domain (missing parts from reference TRBV19 and TRBJ2-1): DGGITQSPKYLFRKEGQNVTLSCEQNLNHDAMYWYRQDPGQGLRLIYYSQIVNDFQKGDIAEGYSVSREKKESFPLTVTSAQKNPTAFYLCASRTPGRSYNEQFFGPGTRLTVL.

The V and J genes are TRBV6-6 and TRBJ1-6, with no clear D. V lost 7 bases and J 9 bases, leaving 10 bases between the germline ends. The CDR3 loop spans 12 amino acids. CDR1 and CDR2 from the germline V gene are MNHNY and SVGAGI (reference sequence). In DNA form, the CDR3 reads TGTGCCAGCACCGTAGAGGGTTCACCCCTCCACTTT. This translates into CASTVEGSPLHF.

V usage is TRBV11-2 and J usage is TRBJ2-5; D unclear. The CDR3 has 14 amino acids. Germline CDR1 reads SGHAT; CDR2 reads FQNNGV. Trimming shortened V by 5 bases and J by 5 bases, and 15 bases separated the two germline ends. CDR3 amino acids: CASSHGRGRETQYF. CDR3 sequence (DNA): TGTGCCAGCAGCCATGGAAGAGGTCGGGAGACCCAGTACTTC.

This clone was counted a single time. The chain couples TRBV6-4 to TRBJ2-7; perhaps TRBD1 as D (5 bases). This CDR3 has 14 amino acids. Germline loops: CDR1 MRHNA, CDR2 SNTAGT. V shed 8 bases and J shed 4 bases, with 18 bases lying between them. CDR3: CASGRRQGPYEQYF. CDR3 coding DNA: TGTGCCAGCGGCCGTAGGCAGGGCCCATACGAGCAGTACTTC.

This clone appeared once. The chain links TRBV5-1 to TRBJ2-3; TRBD2 might be the D (6 bases). This CDR3 spans 15 amino acids. Trimming shortened V by 0 bases and J by 2 bases, and 10 bases separated the two germline ends. The germline V gene has CDR1 SGHRS and CDR2 YFSETQ. This CDR3 is CASSLALANTDTQYF. CDR3 DNA sequence: TGCGCCAGCAGCTTGGCTCTAGCGAACACAGATACGCAGTATTTT.

The chain carries TRBV11-1 and TRBJ1-2; no definite D call. Trimming removed 2 bases at V and 3 bases at J, with 7 bases between. There are 13 residues in the CDR3. Per germline, CDR1 SGHAT and CDR2 FQDESV (reference sequence). The CDR3 DNA reads TGTGCCAGCAGCTTATATTCCGACTATGGCTACACCTTC. It translates to CASSLYSDYGYTF.

This clone was recorded only once. The gene calls are TRBV5-4 and TRBJ1-1, with D possibly being TRBD1 (5 bases). Germline V gives CDR1 SGHNT, CDR2 YYREEE (reference sequence). The CDR3 runs to 14 residues. V was shortened by 6 bases and J by 4 bases, with 16 bases between the two germline ends. The CDR3 nucleotides are TGTGCCAGCATGCGCTCAGGGTTTGCCACTGAAGCTTTCTTT. This translates into CASMRSGFATEAFF.